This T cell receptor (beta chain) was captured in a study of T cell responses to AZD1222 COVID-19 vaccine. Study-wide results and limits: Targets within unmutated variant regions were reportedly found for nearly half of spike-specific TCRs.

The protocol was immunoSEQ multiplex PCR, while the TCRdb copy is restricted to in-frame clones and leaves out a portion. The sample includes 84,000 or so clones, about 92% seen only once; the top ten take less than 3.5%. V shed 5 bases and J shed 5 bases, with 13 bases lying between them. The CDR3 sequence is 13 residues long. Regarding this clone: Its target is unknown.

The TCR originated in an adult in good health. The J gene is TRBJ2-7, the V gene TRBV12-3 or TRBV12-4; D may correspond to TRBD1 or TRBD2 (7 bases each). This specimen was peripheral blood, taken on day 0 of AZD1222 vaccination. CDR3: CASSRSGGDEQYF. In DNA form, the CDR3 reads TGTGCCAGCAGTCGATCAGGGGGGGACGAGCAGTACTTC.